These T cell receptor beta chains were read from a single sample in a study of identical twins. MiXCR, run by TCRdb on the 5' RACE reads, gives a single entry per CDR3 protein. In the table there are 430,000 or so distinct CDR3 sequences, 20% to 25% of which are singletons. The same sample was also used in a study of T cells expressing NK-cell markers.

The sequencing sample was made of CD4+ T cells sorted from blood. The origin of the receptors is a woman between 18 and 29 years old in good health. Each CDR3 is given with its conserved first and last residue. A D gene is named only where the DNA matches it firmly. Size tells how often a clone was seen (once, few, many) or the class of an expanded clone, and some rows leave it out.

v_gene: TRBV12-3/TRBV12-4
abundance: NA
d_gene: NA
j_gene: TRBJ2-7
CDR3aa: CASSYRVYEQYF
CDR3nt: TGTGCCAGCAGCTACAGGGTTTACGAGCAGTACTTC

v_gene: TRBV6-1
abundance: NA
d_gene: NA
j_gene: TRBJ1-1
CDR3aa: CASSSGTTKAEAFF
CDR3nt: TGTGCCAGCAGCTCCGGGACAACCAAAGCTGAAGCTTTCTTT

v_gene: TRBV5-1
abundance: many
d_gene: TRBD1
j_gene: TRBJ2-2
CDR3aa: CASSSGQSLHRELFF
CDR3nt: TGCGCCAGCAGCTCGGGACAGAGCCTCCACCGGGAGCTGTTTTTT

v_gene: TRBV5-1
abundance: few
d_gene: TRBD1
j_gene: TRBJ1-1
CDR3aa: CASSSTGGWNTEAFF
CDR3nt: TGCGCCAGCAGCTCAACAGGGGGCTGGAACACTGAAGCTTTCTTT

v_gene: TRBV7-9
abundance: NA
d_gene: NA
j_gene: TRBJ1-1
CDR3aa: CASSPGTSEAFF
CDR3nt: TGTGCCAGCAGCCCCGGGACAAGTGAAGCTTTCTTT

v_gene: TRBV7-7
abundance: NA
d_gene: TRBD2
j_gene: TRBJ2-5
CDR3aa: CASSLAGGSRETQYF
CDR3nt: TGTGCCAGCAGCTTAGCTGGCGGGAGTCGGGAGACCCAGTACTTC

v_gene: TRBV9
abundance: few
d_gene: NA
j_gene: TRBJ1-3
CDR3aa: CASSLPGAGNTIYF
CDR3nt: TGTGCCAGCAGCTTACCAGGGGCTGGAAACACCATATATTTT

v_gene: TRBV20-1
abundance: NA
d_gene: TRBD1
j_gene: TRBJ2-5
CDR3aa: CSARAVSGQGIGETQYF
CDR3nt: TGCAGTGCTCGTGCCGTATCGGGACAGGGCATCGGGGAGACCCAGTACTTC

v_gene: TRBV11-2
abundance: NA
d_gene: NA
j_gene: TRBJ2-5
CDR3aa: CASTFPGTRETQYF
CDR3nt: TGTGCCAGCACCTTCCCCGGGACGAGGGAGACCCAGTACTTC

v_gene: TRBV6-1
abundance: NA
d_gene: NA
j_gene: TRBJ2-7
CDR3aa: CASNPPRSYEQYF
CDR3nt: TGTGCCAGCAACCCACCGCGTTCCTACGAGCAGTACTTC

v_gene: TRBV20-1
abundance: few
d_gene: NA
j_gene: TRBJ2-3
CDR3aa: CSARDRLVGTDTQYF
CDR3nt: TGCAGTGCTAGAGATCGGCTGGTCGGCACAGATACGCAGTATTTT

v_gene: TRBV12-3/TRBV12-4
abundance: few
d_gene: TRBD1
j_gene: TRBJ2-5
CDR3aa: CASSHGQGRGETQYF
CDR3nt: TGTGCCAGCAGCCACGGACAGGGAAGAGGAGAGACCCAGTACTTC

v_gene: TRBV29-1
abundance: NA
d_gene: NA
j_gene: TRBJ2-6
CDR3aa: CSVAGTTSGANVLTF
CDR3nt: TGCAGCGTTGCCGGGACAACCTCTGGGGCCAACGTCCTGACTTTC

v_gene: TRBV24-1
abundance: NA
d_gene: NA
j_gene: TRBJ2-2
CDR3aa: CATWEVGQNTGELFF
CDR3nt: TGTGCCACCTGGGAGGTGGGCCAGAACACCGGGGAGCTGTTTTTT

v_gene: TRBV3-1
abundance: few
d_gene: NA
j_gene: TRBJ2-7
CDR3aa: CASSRREFYEQYF
CDR3nt: TGTGCCAGCAGCCGGCGGGAATTCTACGAGCAGTACTTC

v_gene: TRBV7-9
abundance: few
d_gene: NA
j_gene: TRBJ2-1
CDR3aa: CASSLYISSYNEQFF
CDR3nt: TGTGCCAGCAGTCTGTACATCTCTTCCTACAATGAGCAGTTCTTC

v_gene: TRBV25-1
abundance: NA
d_gene: NA
j_gene: TRBJ1-4
CDR3aa: CASSLRTLRNEKLFF
CDR3nt: TGTGCCAGCAGCCTCCGGACATTACGTAATGAAAAACTGTTTTTT

v_gene: TRBV5-1
abundance: NA
d_gene: NA
j_gene: TRBJ2-2
CDR3aa: CASSPERVTGELFF
CDR3nt: TGCGCCAGCAGCCCGGAGCGTGTGACCGGGGAGCTGTTTTTT

v_gene: TRBV5-1
abundance: NA
d_gene: TRBD1
j_gene: TRBJ1-4
CDR3aa: CASRGTGNEKLFF
CDR3nt: TGCGCCAGCAGGGGGACAGGGAATGAAAAACTGTTTTTT

v_gene: TRBV18
abundance: few
d_gene: TRBD1
j_gene: TRBJ2-7
CDR3aa: CASSPGTGTYEQYF
CDR3nt: TGTGCCAGCAGTCCCGGGACAGGGACCTACGAGCAGTACTTC

v_gene: TRBV12-3/TRBV12-4
abundance: few
d_gene: NA
j_gene: TRBJ1-1
CDR3aa: CASSFRTAFLAFF
CDR3nt: TGTGCCAGCAGTTTTAGGACAGCATTCCTAGCTTTCTTT

v_gene: TRBV7-2
abundance: NA
d_gene: TRBD1
j_gene: TRBJ2-7
CDR3aa: CASSPRQGYALEQYF
CDR3nt: TGTGCCAGCAGCCCCAGACAGGGCTACGCCTTGGAGCAGTACTTC

v_gene: TRBV29-1
abundance: few
d_gene: NA
j_gene: TRBJ2-7
CDR3aa: CSEIGSPSYYEQYF
CDR3nt: TGCAGCGAGATTGGCTCACCAAGTTACTACGAGCAGTACTTC

v_gene: TRBV11-2
abundance: NA
d_gene: TRBD2
j_gene: TRBJ2-1
CDR3aa: CASSLRVLAEILDNEQFF
CDR3nt: TGTGCCAGCAGCTTACGGGTCCTAGCGGAAATACTGGATAATGAGCAGTTCTTC

v_gene: TRBV6-1
abundance: NA
d_gene: TRBD1
j_gene: TRBJ2-7
CDR3aa: CASNQDRVTYEQYF
CDR3nt: TGTGCCAGCAACCAGGACAGGGTCACCTACGAGCAGTACTTC

v_gene: TRBV10-3
abundance: NA
d_gene: NA
j_gene: TRBJ1-6
CDR3aa: CAISAGHRDSPLHF
CDR3nt: TGTGCCATCAGTGCGGGACACCGGGATTCACCCCTCCACTTT

v_gene: TRBV20-1
abundance: NA
d_gene: TRBD2
j_gene: TRBJ2-7
CDR3aa: CSANPGLAGINEQYF
CDR3nt: TGCAGTGCAAACCCGGGACTAGCGGGTATTAACGAGCAGTACTTC

v_gene: TRBV5-1
abundance: NA
d_gene: NA
j_gene: TRBJ2-7
CDR3aa: CASSLEWAHEQYF
CDR3nt: TGCGCCAGCAGCTTGGAATGGGCTCACGAGCAGTACTTC

v_gene: TRBV29-1
abundance: NA
d_gene: NA
j_gene: TRBJ1-1
CDR3aa: CSVSRGSSTEAFF
CDR3nt: TGCAGCGTTTCCCGGGGATCTTCCACTGAAGCTTTCTTT

v_gene: TRBV10-3
abundance: few
d_gene: NA
j_gene: TRBJ2-1
CDR3aa: CAISDPHNEQFF
CDR3nt: TGTGCCATCAGTGACCCCCACAATGAGCAGTTCTTC

v_gene: TRBV12-3/TRBV12-4
abundance: few
d_gene: TRBD1
j_gene: TRBJ1-2
CDR3aa: CASSFRQGGGYTF
CDR3nt: TGTGCCAGCAGTTTTCGGCAGGGGGGAGGCTACACCTTC

v_gene: TRBV7-2
abundance: once
d_gene: NA
j_gene: TRBJ2-2
CDR3aa: CASSLALRLSTGELFF
CDR3nt: TGTGCCAGCAGCTTAGCCCTCCGGTTAAGTACCGGGGAGCTGTTTTTT

v_gene: TRBV7-2
abundance: NA
d_gene: TRBD2
j_gene: TRBJ2-1
CDR3aa: CASSLVRGVVYEQFF
CDR3nt: TGTGCCAGCAGCTTGGTTCGGGGGGTTGTATATGAGCAGTTCTTC

v_gene: TRBV7-9
abundance: NA
d_gene: TRBD1
j_gene: TRBJ2-2
CDR3aa: CASSPSPRGLSGELFF
CDR3nt: TGTGCCAGCAGCCCCAGCCCCAGGGGGCTTTCCGGGGAGCTGTTTTTT

v_gene: TRBV5-1
abundance: NA
d_gene: TRBD1
j_gene: TRBJ2-5
CDR3aa: CASSNPTGQGLETQYF
CDR3nt: TGCGCCAGCAGCAATCCTACGGGACAGGGGTTAGAGACCCAGTACTTC

v_gene: TRBV6-5
abundance: NA
d_gene: TRBD1
j_gene: TRBJ1-6
CDR3aa: CASSYSVGGGGSPLHF
CDR3nt: TGTGCCAGCAGTTACTCGGTGGGAGGGGGCGGGTCACCCCTCCACTTT

v_gene: TRBV5-6
abundance: NA
d_gene: NA
j_gene: TRBJ1-2
CDR3aa: CASSLEVTPYGYTF
CDR3nt: TGTGCCAGCAGCTTGGAGGTGACACCCTATGGCTACACCTTC

v_gene: TRBV10-2
abundance: once
d_gene: TRBD1
j_gene: TRBJ1-2
CDR3aa: CASSELRGLYGYTF
CDR3nt: TGCGCCAGCAGTGAGCTCAGGGGGCTCTATGGCTACACCTTC

v_gene: TRBV20-1
abundance: few
d_gene: NA
j_gene: TRBJ2-1
CDR3aa: CSAVRVNEQFF
CDR3nt: TGCAGTGCCGTCAGGGTAAATGAGCAGTTCTTC

v_gene: TRBV7-8
abundance: NA
d_gene: NA
j_gene: TRBJ1-4
CDR3aa: CASSFRKSNEKLFF
CDR3nt: TGTGCCAGCAGCTTCAGGAAATCGAATGAAAAACTGTTTTTT

v_gene: TRBV7-9
abundance: NA
d_gene: TRBD1
j_gene: TRBJ2-3
CDR3aa: CASSSRTGHTDTQYF
CDR3nt: TGTGCCAGCAGCTCCCGGACAGGGCACACAGATACGCAGTATTTT

v_gene: TRBV24-1
abundance: few
d_gene: NA
j_gene: TRBJ2-7
CDR3aa: CAPAEAPAVGDLTYEQYF
CDR3nt: TGTGCCCCCGCCGAAGCCCCGGCGGTCGGTGACTTGACCTACGAGCAGTACTTC

v_gene: TRBV10-3
abundance: few
d_gene: NA
j_gene: TRBJ2-1
CDR3aa: CAISESSLWEQFF
CDR3nt: TGTGCCATCAGTGAGTCCTCGCTGTGGGAGCAGTTCTTC

v_gene: TRBV7-2
abundance: few
d_gene: NA
j_gene: TRBJ2-5
CDR3aa: CASSLFSRETQYF
CDR3nt: TGTGCCAGCAGCTTATTCTCGAGGGAGACCCAGTACTTC

v_gene: TRBV4-3
abundance: NA
d_gene: TRBD2
j_gene: TRBJ2-7
CDR3aa: CASSQVFPGLAGGPYEQYF
CDR3nt: TGCGCCAGCAGCCAAGTTTTCCCGGGACTAGCGGGAGGCCCCTACGAGCAGTACTTC

v_gene: TRBV4-2
abundance: few
d_gene: NA
j_gene: TRBJ2-3
CDR3aa: CASQGTDTQYF
CDR3nt: TGTGCCAGCCAGGGGACAGATACGCAGTATTTT

v_gene: TRBV4-3
abundance: NA
d_gene: TRBD1
j_gene: TRBJ2-2
CDR3aa: CASSLSGQATGELFF
CDR3nt: TGCGCCAGCAGCCTATCAGGACAGGCCACCGGGGAGCTGTTTTTT

v_gene: TRBV5-5
abundance: few
d_gene: NA
j_gene: TRBJ2-3
CDR3aa: CASSLAATSSTDTQYF
CDR3nt: TGTGCCAGCAGCTTGGCTGCAACCTCTAGCACAGATACGCAGTATTTT

v_gene: TRBV7-2
abundance: NA
d_gene: TRBD2
j_gene: TRBJ2-1
CDR3aa: CASSSRLAANNEQFF
CDR3nt: TGTGCCAGCAGCTCTCGACTAGCGGCGAACAATGAGCAGTTCTTC